These 6 T cell receptor beta chains were all obtained from the same sample, sequenced in a study of CD8 T cells in ankylosing spondylitis. Study results and limitations: Eight or nine highly homologous variants made up a TCR beta motif that seemed to typify ankylosing spondylitis blood.

TCRdb reanalysed the 5' RACE reads using MiXCR and keeps one entry per CDR3 protein. The sample includes roughly 670,000 distinct CDR3 sequences, about 20% of them seen just once. These receptors are not linked to any known antigen. Sequencing was done on a sample of blood, either unsorted or a sorted T cell fraction (not recorded which). The receptors here all came from a male donor with ankylosing spondylitis.

This clonotype occurred a few times. The J gene is TRBJ1-1, the V gene TRBV20-1, with D tentatively TRBD1 (6 bases). Trimming removed 5 bases from V and 10 bases from J, with 11 bases in between. Germline V CDR1 and CDR2: DFQATT, SNEGSKA (reference sequence). This CDR3 is built from 10 residues. The CDR3 protein is CSARTEVAFF. DNA for the CDR3: TGCAGTGCTCGGACAGAGGTAGCTTTCTTT.

This clonotype has a handful of counts. V gene TRBV29-1 combines with J gene TRBJ2-1; the match to TRBD1 covers 8 bases. The V segment lost 0 bases and the J segment 9 bases; nucleotides outside the gene matches: 10. The germline V gene encodes CDR1 SQVTM and CDR2 ANQGSEA. This CDR3 has 15 amino acids. The CDR3 loop reads CSVEDPRTGTSEQFF. CDR3 nucleotides: TGCAGCGTTGAAGATCCCCGGACAGGGACGAGTGAGCAGTTCTTC.

The chain combines TRBV7-9 with TRBJ2-7; D is ambiguous. The CDR3 sequence is 13 residues long. CDR1 and CDR2 from the germline V gene are SEHNR and FQNEAQ (reference sequence). The ends were cut back, 6 bases at V and 3 bases at J, with 12 bases in the middle. Here the CDR3 reads CASRSDTDYEQYF. CDR3 sequence (DNA): TGTGCCAGCAGGTCCGACACGGACTACGAGCAGTACTTC.

The chain recombines TRBV28 with TRBJ2-6; tentatively, D is TRBD2 (7 bases). The V gene's germline CDR1 is MDHEN and CDR2 SYDVKM. The CDR3 has 22 amino acids. Between the trimmed V and J ends, which lost 2 bases and 2 bases, there was a span of 28 bases. The CDR3 loop is CASSLTGFGGQTLTTGANVLTF. The CDR3 bases are TGTGCCAGCAGTTTAACTGGTTTCGGGGGGCAGACCCTGACCACTGGGGCCAACGTCCTGACTTTC. Variable domain in full (rest from reference TRBV28 and TRBJ2-6): DVKVTQSSRYLVKRTGEKVFLECVQDMDHENMFWYRQDPGLGLRLIYFSYDVKMKEKGDIPEGYSVSREKKERFSLILESASTNQTSMYLCASSLTGFGGQTLTTGANVLTFGAGSRLTVL.

J is TRBJ2-1 and V is TRBV18, with 9 bases identical to TRBD2. V lost 0 bases to trimming and J lost 6 bases; unmatched junction nucleotides: 6. Germline V gene lookup returns CDR1 KGHSH and CDR2 LQKENI. CDR3 length: 16 residues. CDR3 loop: CASSPPTRGGGNEQFF. CDR3 in DNA: TGTGCCAGCTCACCACCCACGCGGGGGGGCGGCAATGAGCAGTTCTTC.

This clonotype has just a few counts. The chain joins TRBV20-1 to TRBJ1-5, with D unresolved. Deletions cut 6 bases from V and 9 bases from J, with 15 bases between. The CDR3 is made up of 12 amino acids. Germline assignment: CDR1 DFQATT and CDR2 SNEGSKA (reference sequence). The CDR3 sequence: CSAARSGLPQHF. CDR3 sequence (DNA): TGCAGTGCGGCAAGAAGCGGACTGCCCCAGCATTTT.